This TCR beta chain was identified in a study of cytomegalovirus exposure and HLA in healthy donors. A multiplex PCR was run with 60 Vbeta primers and 13 Jbeta primers. Profiling relied on immunoSEQ multiplex PCR, and the TCRdb table lists in-frame clones only, not all of them. The data contain under 200,000 clones, over 60% of them singletons. The junction had 7 bases not matched to a gene; V was cut back by 0 bases and J by 2 bases. This CDR3 contains 16 residues. CDR1 and CDR2 (germline): SGHTA, FQGNSA. The sample was PBMCs. This clonotype was sampled from a man aged 50 or older in good health and CMV-seropositive. The gene calls are TRBV7-2 and TRBJ2-7; the match to TRBD2 covers 7 bases. CDR3 sequence reads: CASSLAAGTTTYEQYF. The DNA of the CDR3 is TGTGCCAGCAGCTTAGCGGCGGGGACTACAACCTACGAGCAGTACTTC.